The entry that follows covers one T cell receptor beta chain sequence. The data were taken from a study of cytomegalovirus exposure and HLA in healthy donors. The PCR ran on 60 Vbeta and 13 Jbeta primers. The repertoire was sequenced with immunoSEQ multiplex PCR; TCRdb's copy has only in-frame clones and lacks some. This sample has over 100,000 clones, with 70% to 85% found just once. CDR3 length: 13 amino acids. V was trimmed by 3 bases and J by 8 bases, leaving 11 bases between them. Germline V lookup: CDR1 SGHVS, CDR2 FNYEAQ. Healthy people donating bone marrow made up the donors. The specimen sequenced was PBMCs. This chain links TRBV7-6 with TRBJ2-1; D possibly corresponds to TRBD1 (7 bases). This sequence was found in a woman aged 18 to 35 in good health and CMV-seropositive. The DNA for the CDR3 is TGTGCCAGCAGCTTTACAGGGGAGGATGAGCAGTTCTTC. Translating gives CASSFTGEDEQFF. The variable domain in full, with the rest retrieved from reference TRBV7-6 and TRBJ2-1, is GAGVSQSPRYKVTKRGQDVALRCDPISGHVSLYWYRQALGQGPEFLTYFNYEAQQDKSGLPNDRFSAERPEGSISTLTIQRTEQRDSAMYRCASSFTGEDEQFFGPGTRLTVL.